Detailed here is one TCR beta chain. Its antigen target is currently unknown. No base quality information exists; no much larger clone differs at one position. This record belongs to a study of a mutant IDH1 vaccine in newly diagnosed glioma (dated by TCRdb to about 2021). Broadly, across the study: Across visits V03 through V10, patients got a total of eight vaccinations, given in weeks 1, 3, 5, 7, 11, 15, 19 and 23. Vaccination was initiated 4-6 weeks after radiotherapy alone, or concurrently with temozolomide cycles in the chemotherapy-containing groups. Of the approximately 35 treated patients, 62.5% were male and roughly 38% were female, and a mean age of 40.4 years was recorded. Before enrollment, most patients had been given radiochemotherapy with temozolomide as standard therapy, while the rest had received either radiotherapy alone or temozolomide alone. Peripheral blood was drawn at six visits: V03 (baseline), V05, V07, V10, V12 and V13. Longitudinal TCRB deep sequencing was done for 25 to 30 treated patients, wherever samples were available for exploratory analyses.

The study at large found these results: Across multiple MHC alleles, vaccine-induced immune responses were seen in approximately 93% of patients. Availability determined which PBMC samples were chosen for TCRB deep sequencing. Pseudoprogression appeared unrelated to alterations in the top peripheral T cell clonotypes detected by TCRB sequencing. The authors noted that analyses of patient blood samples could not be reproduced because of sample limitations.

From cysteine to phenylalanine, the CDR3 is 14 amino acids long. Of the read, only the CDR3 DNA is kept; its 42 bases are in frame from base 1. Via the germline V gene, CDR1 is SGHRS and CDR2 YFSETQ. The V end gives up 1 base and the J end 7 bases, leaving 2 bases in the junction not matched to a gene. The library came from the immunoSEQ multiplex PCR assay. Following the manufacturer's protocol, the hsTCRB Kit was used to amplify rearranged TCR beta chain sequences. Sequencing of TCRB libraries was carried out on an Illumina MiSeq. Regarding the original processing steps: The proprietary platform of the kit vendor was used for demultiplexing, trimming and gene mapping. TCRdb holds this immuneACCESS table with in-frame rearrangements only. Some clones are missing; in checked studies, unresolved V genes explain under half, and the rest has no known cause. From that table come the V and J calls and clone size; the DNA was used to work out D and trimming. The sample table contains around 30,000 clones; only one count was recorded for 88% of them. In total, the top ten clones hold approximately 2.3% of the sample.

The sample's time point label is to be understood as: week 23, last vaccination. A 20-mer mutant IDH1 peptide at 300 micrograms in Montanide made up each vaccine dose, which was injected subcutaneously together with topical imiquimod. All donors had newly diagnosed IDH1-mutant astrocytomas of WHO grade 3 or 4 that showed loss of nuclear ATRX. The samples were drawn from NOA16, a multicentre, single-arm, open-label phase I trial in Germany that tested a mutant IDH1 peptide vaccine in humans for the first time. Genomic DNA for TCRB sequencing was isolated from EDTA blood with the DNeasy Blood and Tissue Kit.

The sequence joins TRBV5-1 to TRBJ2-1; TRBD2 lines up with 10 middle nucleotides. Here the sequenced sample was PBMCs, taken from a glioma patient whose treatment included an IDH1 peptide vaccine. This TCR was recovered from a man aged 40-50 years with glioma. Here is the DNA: TGCGCCAGCAGCTTGACTAGCGGGAAGAATGAGCAGTTCTTC. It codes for CASSLTSGKNEQFF.